Listed below are T cell receptor beta chains from one sample, sequenced in a study of regulatory T cells in long-lasting Graves disease. Via MiXCR, TCRdb re-called the multiplex PCR reads, giving one row per CDR3 protein. The repertoire holds roughly 250,000 distinct CDR3 sequences, around 19% seen once, with 13% to 15% in the top ten. These data were also filed under a second study, of T cells in Graves' hyperthyroidism and ophthalmopathy.

This material consisted of peripheral blood mononuclear cells (PBMCs), taken at new diagnosis, from a patient treated with antithyroid drugs. The origin of the receptors is a woman aged 25 to 39 with Graves disease. Each CDR3 is given with its conserved first and last residue. The D gene is left open where the match is weak. Clone size, where shown, is once, few, many, or a class for clones that have expanded.

NA	TRBV2	TRBJ1-2	many	TGTGCCAGCATCAGGACCCAATCTAGTCGGGCTAACTATGGCTACACCTTC	CASIRTQSSRANYGYTF
NA	TRBV4-1	TRBJ1-1	many	TGCGCCAGCAGCTTCGAGAACACTGAAGCTTTCTTT	CASSFENTEAFF
NA	TRBV11-2	TRBJ2-3	many	TGTGCCAGCAGCTCAACTAGCATAGAAGATACGCAGTATTTT	CASSSTSIEDTQYF
NA	TRBV4-1	TRBJ2-1	many	TGTGCCAGCAGAGACCAATCCTACAATGAGCAGTTCTTC	CASRDQSYNEQFF
TRBD1	TRBV20-1	TRBJ1-2	many	TGCAGTGCTTCGCCGACAGGGAGGGCGAGCGGCTACACCTTC	CSASPTGRASGYTF
NA	TRBV7-2	TRBJ1-1	many	TGTGCCAGCAGCCCGCGGAAAGGGTTTGAAGCTTTCTTT	CASSPRKGFEAFF
TRBD1	TRBV6-2/TRBV6-3	TRBJ1-2	NA	TGTGCCAGCAGTTACTCGGCGGTCTCTGGACAGGAAAACTATGGCTACACCTTC	CASSYSAVSGQENYGYTF
NA	TRBV12-3/TRBV12-4	TRBJ1-5	many	TGTGCCAGCAGTTTAGCGCAAGATACCCATCAGCCCCAGCATTTT	CASSLAQDTHQPQHF
TRBD1	TRBV7-9	TRBJ1-1	many	TGTGCCAGCAGCTTTGCAGGGGGCACCACTGAAGCTTTCTTT	CASSFAGGTTEAFF
NA	TRBV6-1	TRBJ2-7	many	TGTGCCAGCAGGATCCCGGACAGCTACGAGCAGTACTTC	CASRIPDSYEQYF
TRBD1	TRBV5-1	TRBJ1-1	many	TGCGCCAGCAGCGAAGAACAGGGGGAATGGGACACTGAAGCTTTCTTT	CASSEEQGEWDTEAFF
NA	TRBV4-1	TRBJ1-6	many	TGCGCCAGCAGCCAGGCGGTCTTGGGCAATTCACCCCTCCACTTT	CASSQAVLGNSPLHF
TRBD2	TRBV5-6	TRBJ2-2	NA	TGTGCCAGCAGCGGACTAGCGGGGGACCGCACCGGGGAGCTGTTTTTT	CASSGLAGDRTGELFF
NA	TRBV12-3/TRBV12-4	TRBJ1-5	many	TGTGCCAGCAGTTTGAGACAAGCTAGCAATCAGCCCCAGCATTTT	CASSLRQASNQPQHF
NA	TRBV20-1	TRBJ1-4	many	TGCAGTGCCCTCCTGGGCAGGGCTAATGAAAAACTGTTTTTT	CSALLGRANEKLFF
NA	TRBV18	TRBJ1-5	many	TGTGCCAGCTCTCCGACCGGGGGTAGCAATCAGCCCCAGCATTTT	CASSPTGGSNQPQHF
NA	TRBV6-5	TRBJ1-5	many	TGTGCCAGCAGTTACGCCGAGGGTTGGGGGCCCCAGGGCCTCGATCAGCCCCAGCATTTT	CASSYAEGWGPQGLDQPQHF
NA	TRBV7-6	TRBJ1-1	many	TGTGCCAGCAGCTTAGGAGAGGGGAGGGACACTGAAGCTTTCTTT	CASSLGEGRDTEAFF
NA	TRBV12-3/TRBV12-4	TRBJ1-2	many	TGTGCCAGCAGACACGAGGATAACTATGGCTACACCTTC	CASRHEDNYGYTF
NA	TRBV7-2	TRBJ1-2	NA	TGTGCCAGCAGCATCTCGGGTGGGGGGGGCTATGGCTACACCTTC	CASSISGGGGYGYTF
NA	TRBV27	TRBJ2-4	many	TGTGCCAGCAGCCAGGACAGAAACATTCAGTACTTC	CASSQDRNIQYF
TRBD1	TRBV7-6	TRBJ1-5	many	TGTGCCAGCAGCTTAGTGGACAGGGGAAATCAGCCCCAGCATTTT	CASSLVDRGNQPQHF
NA	TRBV6-1	TRBJ1-2	few	TGTGCCAGCAGCCTATCAGGCAATCCTAACTATGGCTACACCTTC	CASSLSGNPNYGYTF